The T cell receptor (beta chain) under discussion was sequenced for a study of cytomegalovirus exposure and HLA in healthy donors. As for the study in general: Counted in an early data release were tens of millions of unique TCRs from HLA-typed donors. Study-wide points: Serostatus for CMV was the only available immune exposure information.

The CDR3 covers 17 residues. Germline values: CDR1 SGHVS, CDR2 FNYEAQ. The V end was cut by 1 base, the J end by 0 bases, with 16 bases between. Concerning this clone: Its specificity is unknown.

Primers included in the PCR were 60 Vbeta and 13 Jbeta primers. The method was immunoSEQ multiplex PCR; TCRdb's version includes in-frame clones alone and lacks a portion of them. The top ten hold approximately 1.6% of the sample, which has about 160,000 clones, 82% seen once. The chain couples TRBV7-6 to TRBJ2-7; perhaps TRBD2 as D (7 bases). This TCR was recovered from a girl aged 5 to 17 in good health and CMV-seropositive. The sample consisted of PBMCs. The CDR3 DNA follows: TGTGCCAGCAGCTTAGGATATGGGGGAGGGGGCTCCTACGAGCAGTACTTC. Translation: CASSLGYGGGGSYEQYF.